This T cell receptor (beta chain) appears in the sequencing data of a study of blood T cell repertoires in COVID-19. Original processing notes: Reference gene primer amplification in the assay estimated nucleated cell counts. Measured with immunoSEQ multiplex PCR; TCRdb has only the in-frame clones, and not every one. The DNA gave D and trimming, while V, J and clone size come from that table. The data hold about 280,000 clones, with 70% to 90% observed a single time. The cohort comprised adults aged roughly 18 to 95 years residing in 20 to 25 US areas. Participant reports of clinical history set cohort assignment. This clone was picked up a small number of times. Other DNA sequences in this specimen translate into the identical CDR3. Germline CDR1 MDHEN, CDR2 SYDVKM. V lost 6 bases to trimming and J lost 0 bases, with 12 bases between them. The length of the CDR3 is 15 residues.

The chain employs TRBV28 and TRBJ1-3; D remains unclear. Material: PBMCs or T cells enriched from blood (not recorded which). The sequence came from a woman aged 40 to 55 who had recovered from COVID-19. CDR3: CASSSPTGSGNTIYF. Written as DNA, the CDR3 is TGTGCCAGCAGCTCGCCCACGGGCTCTGGAAACACCATATATTTT.